This T cell receptor beta chain was identified in a study of blood T cell repertoires in COVID-19. V shed 1 base and J shed 4 bases, with 11 bases lying between them. There are 15 residues in the CDR3. In germline, CDR1 is MDHEN, CDR2 SYDVKM. Measured with immunoSEQ multiplex PCR; TCRdb has only the in-frame clones, and not every one. The data contain some 180,000 clones, roughly 79% of them singletons. This TCR came from a woman aged 40-49 years with COVID-19, enrolled during active disease. The J gene is TRBJ2-1, the V gene TRBV28; perhaps TRBD1 as D (6 bases). Sequencing was done on a sample of peripheral blood. The CDR3 is CASSLFQGSYNEQFF. The CDR3, as DNA: TGTGCCAGCAGTTTATTCCAGGGGTCTTACAATGAGCAGTTCTTC.